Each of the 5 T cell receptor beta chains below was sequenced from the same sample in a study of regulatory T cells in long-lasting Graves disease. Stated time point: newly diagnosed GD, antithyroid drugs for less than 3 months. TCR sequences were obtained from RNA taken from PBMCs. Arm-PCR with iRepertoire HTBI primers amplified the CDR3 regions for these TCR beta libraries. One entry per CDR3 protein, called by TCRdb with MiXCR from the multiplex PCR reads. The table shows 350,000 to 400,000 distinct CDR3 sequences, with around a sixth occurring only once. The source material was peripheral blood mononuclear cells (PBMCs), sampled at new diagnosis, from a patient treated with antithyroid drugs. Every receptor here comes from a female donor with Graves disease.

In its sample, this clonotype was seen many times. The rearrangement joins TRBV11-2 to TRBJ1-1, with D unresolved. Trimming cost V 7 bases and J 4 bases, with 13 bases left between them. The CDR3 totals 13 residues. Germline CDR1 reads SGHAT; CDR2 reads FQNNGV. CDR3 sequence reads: CASNNFLSTEAFF. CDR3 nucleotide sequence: TGTGCCAGCAATAACTTCCTGAGCACTGAAGCTTTCTTT.

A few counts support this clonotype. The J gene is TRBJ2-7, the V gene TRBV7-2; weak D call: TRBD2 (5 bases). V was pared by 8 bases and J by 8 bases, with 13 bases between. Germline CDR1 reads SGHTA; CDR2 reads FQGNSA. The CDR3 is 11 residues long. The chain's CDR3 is CASAPGSKQYF. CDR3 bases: TGTGCCAGCGCCCCGGGAAGCAAGCAGTACTTC.

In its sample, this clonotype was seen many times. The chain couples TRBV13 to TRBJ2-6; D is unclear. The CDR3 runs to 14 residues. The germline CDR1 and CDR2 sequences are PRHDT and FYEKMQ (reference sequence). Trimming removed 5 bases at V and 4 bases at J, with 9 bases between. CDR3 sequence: CASSRPLGANVLTF. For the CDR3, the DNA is TGTGCCAGCAGCCGTCCGTTGGGGGCCAACGTCCTGACTTTC.

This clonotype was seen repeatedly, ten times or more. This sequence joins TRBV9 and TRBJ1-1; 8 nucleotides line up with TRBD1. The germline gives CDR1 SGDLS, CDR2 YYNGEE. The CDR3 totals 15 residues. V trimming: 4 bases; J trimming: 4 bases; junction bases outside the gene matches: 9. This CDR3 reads CASSPSVQGVTEAFF. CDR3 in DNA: TGTGCCAGCAGCCCCTCTGTACAGGGGGTCACTGAAGCTTTCTTT.

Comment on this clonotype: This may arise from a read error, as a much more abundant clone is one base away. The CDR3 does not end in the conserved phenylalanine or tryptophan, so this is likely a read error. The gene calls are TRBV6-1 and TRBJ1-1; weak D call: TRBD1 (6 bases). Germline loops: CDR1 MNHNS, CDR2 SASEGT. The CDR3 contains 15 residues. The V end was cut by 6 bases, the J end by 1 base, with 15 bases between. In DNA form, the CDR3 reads TGTGCCAGCAGGGCTGGGGGCAGGGAGAACACTGAAGCTTTCCTT. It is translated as CASRAGGRENTEAFL.